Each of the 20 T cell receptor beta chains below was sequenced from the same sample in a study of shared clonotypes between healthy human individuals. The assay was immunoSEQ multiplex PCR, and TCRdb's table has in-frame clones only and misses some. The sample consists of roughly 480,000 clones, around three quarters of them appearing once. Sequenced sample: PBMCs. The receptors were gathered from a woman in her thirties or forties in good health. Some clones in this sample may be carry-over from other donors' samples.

The CDR3 loop reads CASSRVDSPLHF. The CDR3 coding sequence is TGTGCCAGCAGCAGGGTTGATTCACCCCTCCACTTT. This chain connects TRBV27 to TRBJ1-6; a possible D gene is TRBD1 (5 bases). V was trimmed by 6 bases and J by 8 bases, leaving 8 bases between them. This CDR3 is built from 12 residues. In germline, CDR1 is MNHEY, CDR2 SMNVEV (reference sequence).

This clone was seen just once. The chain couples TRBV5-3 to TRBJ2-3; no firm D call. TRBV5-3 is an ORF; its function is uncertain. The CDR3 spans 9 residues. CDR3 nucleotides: TGTCGTAGGTTAGATACGCAGTATTTT. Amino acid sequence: CRRLDTQYF.

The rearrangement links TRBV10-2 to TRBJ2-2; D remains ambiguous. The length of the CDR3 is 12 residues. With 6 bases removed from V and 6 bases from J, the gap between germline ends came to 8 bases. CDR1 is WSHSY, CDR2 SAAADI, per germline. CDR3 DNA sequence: TGCGCCAGCAGACAGACACCCGGGGAGCTGTTTTTT. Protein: CASRQTPGELFF.

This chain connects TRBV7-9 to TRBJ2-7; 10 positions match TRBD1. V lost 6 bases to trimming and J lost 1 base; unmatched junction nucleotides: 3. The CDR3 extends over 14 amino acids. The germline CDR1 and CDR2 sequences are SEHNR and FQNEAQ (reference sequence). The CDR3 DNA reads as TGTGCCAGCAGTAGGACAGGGGGATCCTACGAGCAGTACTTC. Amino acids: CASSRTGGSYEQYF. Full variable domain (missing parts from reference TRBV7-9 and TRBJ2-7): DTGVSQNPRHKITKRGQNVTFRCDPISEHNRLYWYRQTLGQGPEFLTYFQNEAQLEKSRLLSDRFSAERPKGSFSTLEIQRTEQGDSAMYLCASSRTGGSYEQYFGPGTRLTVT.

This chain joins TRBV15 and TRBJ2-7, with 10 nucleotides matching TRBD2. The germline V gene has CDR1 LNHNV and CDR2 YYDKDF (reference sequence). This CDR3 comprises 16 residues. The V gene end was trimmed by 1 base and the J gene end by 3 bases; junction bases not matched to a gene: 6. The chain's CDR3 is CATSRAGLAELYEQYF. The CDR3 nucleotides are TGTGCCACCAGCAGAGCTGGACTAGCGGAGCTCTACGAGCAGTACTTC.

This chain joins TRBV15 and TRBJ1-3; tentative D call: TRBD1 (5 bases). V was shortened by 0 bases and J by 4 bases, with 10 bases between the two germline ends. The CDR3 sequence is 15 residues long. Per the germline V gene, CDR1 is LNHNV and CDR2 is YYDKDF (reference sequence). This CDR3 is CATSREGRFGNTIYF. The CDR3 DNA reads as TGTGCCACCAGCAGAGAGGGGCGGTTCGGAAACACCATATATTTT.

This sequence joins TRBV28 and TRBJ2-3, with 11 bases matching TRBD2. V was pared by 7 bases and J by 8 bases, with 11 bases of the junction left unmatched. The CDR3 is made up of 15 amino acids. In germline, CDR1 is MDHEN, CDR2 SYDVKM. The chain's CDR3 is CASTGTSGASGTQYF. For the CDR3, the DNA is TGTGCCAGCACCGGGACTAGCGGAGCAAGCGGTACGCAGTATTTT.

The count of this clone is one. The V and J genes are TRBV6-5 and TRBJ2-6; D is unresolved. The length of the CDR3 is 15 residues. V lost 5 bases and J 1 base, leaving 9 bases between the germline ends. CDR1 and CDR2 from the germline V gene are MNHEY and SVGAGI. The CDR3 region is CASSQRRSGANVLTF. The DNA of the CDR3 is TGTGCCAGCAGTCAACGGCGATCTGGGGCCAACGTCCTGACTTTC.

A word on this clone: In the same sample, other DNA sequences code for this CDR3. The CDR3 DNA reads as TGTGCCAGCAGTCAGCTAGGGGAGACCCAGTACTTC. This translates into CASSQLGETQYF. This chain connects TRBV7-9 to TRBJ2-5; D gene ambiguous. CDR1 is SEHNR and CDR2 is FQNEAQ in the germline V gene (reference sequence). This CDR3 spans 12 amino acids. V dropped 6 bases and J dropped 5 bases, with 10 bases sitting between them.

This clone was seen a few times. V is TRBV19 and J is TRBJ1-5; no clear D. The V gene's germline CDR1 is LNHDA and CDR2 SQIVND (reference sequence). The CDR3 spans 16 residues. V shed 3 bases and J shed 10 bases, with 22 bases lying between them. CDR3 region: CASSIGRLGKSNPQHF. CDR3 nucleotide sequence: TGTGCCAGTAGTATTGGGCGATTGGGAAAATCAAACCCCCAGCATTTT.

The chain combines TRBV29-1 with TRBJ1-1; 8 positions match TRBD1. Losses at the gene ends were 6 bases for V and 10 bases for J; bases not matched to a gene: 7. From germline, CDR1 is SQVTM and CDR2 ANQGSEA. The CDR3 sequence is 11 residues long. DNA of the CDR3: TGCAGCGTCCACAGGGGGGATTTAGCTTTCTTT. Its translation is CSVHRGDLAFF.

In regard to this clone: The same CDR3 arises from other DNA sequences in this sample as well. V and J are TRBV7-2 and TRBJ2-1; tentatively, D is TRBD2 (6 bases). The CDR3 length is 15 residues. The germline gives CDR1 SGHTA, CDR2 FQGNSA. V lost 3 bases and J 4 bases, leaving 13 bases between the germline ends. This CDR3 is CASSLGGRTYNEQFF. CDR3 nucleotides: TGTGCCAGCAGCTTGGGGGGACGCACATACAATGAGCAGTTCTTC.

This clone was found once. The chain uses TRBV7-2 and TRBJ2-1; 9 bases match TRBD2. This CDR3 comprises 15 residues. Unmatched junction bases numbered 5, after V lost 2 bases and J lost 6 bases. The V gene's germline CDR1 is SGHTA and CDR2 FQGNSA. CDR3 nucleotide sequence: TGTGCCAGCAGCTTAAGTAGCGGGAGTTCCAATGAGCAGTTCTTC. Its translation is CASSLSSGSSNEQFF.

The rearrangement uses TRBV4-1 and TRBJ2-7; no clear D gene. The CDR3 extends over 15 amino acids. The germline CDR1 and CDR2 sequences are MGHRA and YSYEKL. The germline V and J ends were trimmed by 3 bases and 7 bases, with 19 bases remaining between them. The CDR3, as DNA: TGCGCCAGCAGCCAGGGTCTATCCGGTGCCGGTGAGCAGTACTTC. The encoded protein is CASSQGLSGAGEQYF.

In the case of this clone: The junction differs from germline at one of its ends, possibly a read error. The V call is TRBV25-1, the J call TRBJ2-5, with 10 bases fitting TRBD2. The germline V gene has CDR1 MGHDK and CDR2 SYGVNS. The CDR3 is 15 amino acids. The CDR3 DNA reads TGTGCCAGCAGCAATACGGGACTAGCGACCCCTGCGGAGCACTTC. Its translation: CASSNTGLATPAEHF. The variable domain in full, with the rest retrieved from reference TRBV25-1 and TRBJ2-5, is EADIYQTPRYLVIGTGKKITLECSQTMGHDKMYWYQQDPGMELHLIHYSYGVNSTEKGDLSSESTVSRIRTEHFPLTLESARPSHTSQYLCASSNTGLATPAEHFGPGTRLLVL.

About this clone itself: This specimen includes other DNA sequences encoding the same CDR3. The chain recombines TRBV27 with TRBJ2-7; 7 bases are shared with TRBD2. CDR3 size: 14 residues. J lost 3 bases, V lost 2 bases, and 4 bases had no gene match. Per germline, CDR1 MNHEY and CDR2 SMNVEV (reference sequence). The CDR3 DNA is TGTGCCAGCAGTTTAGGCGGGAGAGACTACGAGCAGTACTTC. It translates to CASSLGGRDYEQYF.

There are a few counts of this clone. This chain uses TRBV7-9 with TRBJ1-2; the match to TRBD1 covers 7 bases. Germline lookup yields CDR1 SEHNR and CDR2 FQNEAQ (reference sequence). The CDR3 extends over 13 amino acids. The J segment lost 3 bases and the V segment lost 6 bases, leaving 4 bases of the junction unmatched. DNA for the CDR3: TGTGCCAGCAGTCGAGGGACAGACTATGGCTACACCTTC. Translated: CASSRGTDYGYTF.

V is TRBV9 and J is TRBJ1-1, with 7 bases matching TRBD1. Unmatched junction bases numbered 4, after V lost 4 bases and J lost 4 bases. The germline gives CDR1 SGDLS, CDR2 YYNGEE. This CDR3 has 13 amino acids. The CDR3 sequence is CASSTGQTTEAFF. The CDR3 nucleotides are TGTGCCAGCAGCACGGGACAGACCACTGAAGCTTTCTTT.

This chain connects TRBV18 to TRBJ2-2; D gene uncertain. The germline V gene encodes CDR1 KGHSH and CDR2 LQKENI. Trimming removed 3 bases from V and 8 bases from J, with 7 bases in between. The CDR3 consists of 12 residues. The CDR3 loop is CASSPVPGELFF. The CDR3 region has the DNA TGTGCCAGCTCACCGGTGCCGGGGGAGCTGTTTTTT.

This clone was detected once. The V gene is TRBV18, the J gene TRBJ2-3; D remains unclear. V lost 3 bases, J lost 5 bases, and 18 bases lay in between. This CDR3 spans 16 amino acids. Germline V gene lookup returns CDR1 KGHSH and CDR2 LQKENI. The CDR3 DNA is TGTGCCAGCTCACCCCGAACAGAGGCCTGGGGAGATACGCAGTATTTT. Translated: CASSPRTEAWGDTQYF.